These T cell receptor beta chains were read from a single sample in a study of shared clonotypes between healthy human individuals. TCRdb's table, derived via immunoSEQ multiplex PCR, lists solely in-frame clones and lacks some. The repertoire holds about 2.4 million clones, with 80% to 95% as singletons. Sequenced: naive CD4+ T cells from PBMCs. The receptor source for this set is a man younger than 35 in good health. Some clones in this sample may be carry-over from other donors' samples. Both conserved end residues are part of each CDR3. The D gene is left open where the match is weak. For some rows the clone size is stated as once, few or many, or as a class when expanded; others skip it.

size,J,V,D,DNA,CDR3
.,TRBJ2-3,TRBV7-2,TRBD2,TGTGCCAGCAGTTTCGGACTAGCGGGTATGGATACGCAGTATTTT,CASSFGLAGMDTQYF
.,TRBJ2-3,TRBV5-1,.,TGCGCCAGCAGCTTCGGCAGTAGCACAGATACGCAGTATTTT,CASSFGSSTDTQYF
.,TRBJ2-7,TRBV11-2,.,TGTGCCAGCAGCCCGGCCGGCGAGCAGTACTTC,CASSPAGEQYF
.,TRBJ2-1,TRBV11-2,TRBD1,TGTGCCAGCAGCTCCTATCAGGGGGACAGGTTTGGCTACAATGAGCAGTTCTTC,CASSSYQGDRFGYNEQFF
.,TRBJ2-3,TRBV10-3,TRBD1,TGTGCCATCAGTGCCCCAGGGGGAGATACGCAGTATTTT,CAISAPGGDTQYF
.,TRBJ2-1,TRBV29-1,TRBD1,TGCAGCGGGGCACAGGGGAACAATGAGCAGTTCTTC,CSGAQGNNEQFF
.,TRBJ2-1,TRBV10-3,TRBD2,TGTGCCATCAGTGACTCGGGACTAGCGGGAGGGCCCGGAGGGAATGAGCAGTTCTTC,CAISDSGLAGGPGGNEQFF
.,TRBJ1-5,TRBV28,.,TGTGCCACCTCTTGGGAGGGCGGCAATCAGCCCCAGCATTTT,CATSWEGGNQPQHF
.,TRBJ1-4,TRBV7-9,.,TGTGCCAGCAGCTCCTTGACAAAAACTAATGAAAAACTGTTTTTT,CASSSLTKTNEKLFF
.,TRBJ1-4,TRBV9,.,TGTGCCAGCAGTGTTGGGGGTGGAGCAACTAATGAAAAACTGTTTTTT,CASSVGGGATNEKLFF
once,TRBJ2-6,TRBV18,.,TGTGCCAGCTCACCAACCGCCGGGGCCAACGTCCTGACTTTC,CASSPTAGANVLTF
.,TRBJ2-1,TRBV19,.,TGTGCCAGTAGGACGGGGGGCTCGGCATACAATGAGCAGTTCTTC,CASRTGGSAYNEQFF
.,TRBJ1-3,TRBV5-8,TRBD1,TGTGCCAGCAGCTTGGGACCGGGACAGAGTGGAAACACCATATATTTT,CASSLGPGQSGNTIYF
.,TRBJ2-7,TRBV6-1,.,TGTGCCAGCTTACCCCCCAGCGGGCCCTTCTACGAGCAGTACTTC,CASLPPSGPFYEQYF
.,TRBJ2-7,TRBV18,.,TGTGCCAGCTCTCTAACTGATTTCTACGAGCAGTACTTC,CASSLTDFYEQYF
.,TRBJ1-5,TRBV2,.,TGTGCCAGCAGTGACTTTGCAGGGCCCTATCAGCCCCAGCATTTT,CASSDFAGPYQPQHF
once,TRBJ1-2,TRBV5-4,TRBD1,TGTGCCAGCAGCTTGGACAGGGGATTCTATGGCTACACCTTC,CASSLDRGFYGYTF
.,TRBJ1-3,TRBV4-2,.,TGTGCCAGCAGCCTTGGGGGGAGCTCTGGAAACACCATATATTTT,CASSLGGSSGNTIYF
.,TRBJ1-4,TRBV28,.,TGTGCCAGCAGTTACCTTCGGTTTCGGGGCAATGAAAAACTGTTTTTT,CASSYLRFRGNEKLFF
.,TRBJ2-2,TRBV12-2,.,TGTGCAAGTCGCCCGAAAGGATCGTGCACCGGGGAGCTGTTTTTT,CASRPKGSCTGELFF
.,TRBJ1-2,TRBV5-1,TRBD1,TGCGCCAGCAGTCAGCCGGGACAGGGGTCTAACTATGGCTACACCTTC,CASSQPGQGSNYGYTF
.,TRBJ2-6,TRBV28,.,TGTGCCGCAACGTCCGGGACACTTGGGGCCAACGTCCTGACTTTC,CAATSGTLGANVLTF
.,TRBJ2-7,TRBV7-9,.,TGTGCCAGCAGCTTCACGTGGGGGGGCCTACCCTTCTACGAGCAGTACTTC,CASSFTWGGLPFYEQYF
.,TRBJ2-3,TRBV2,.,TGTGCCAGCAGTCCCGAAATGAGTATTCCGGCCACAGATACGCAGTATTTT,CASSPEMSIPATDTQYF
.,TRBJ2-1,TRBV5-1,TRBD2,TGCGCCAGCAGCATGCTAGCGGGATCCTACAATGAGCAGTTCTTC,CASSMLAGSYNEQFF
.,TRBJ2-5,TRBV19,.,TGTGCCAGTAGTCGAAACAGGGTCGAAGAGACCCAGTACTTC,CASSRNRVEETQYF
.,TRBJ2-1,TRBV5-1,TRBD2,TGCGCCAGCAGCTTGACGCCGGGAGGTTACAATGAGCAGTTCTTC,CASSLTPGGYNEQFF
.,TRBJ1-1,TRBV11-1,.,TGTGCCAGCAGCCACGGTACCACTGAAGCTTTCTTT,CASSHGTTEAFF
few,TRBJ1-1,TRBV10-3,.,TGTGCCATCAGTGAGCTCGGACAGAACACTGAAGCTTTCTTT,CAISELGQNTEAFF
.,TRBJ1-1,TRBV28,.,TGTGCCAGCAGTCTCTGGGTCACGAACACTGAAGCTTTCTTT,CASSLWVTNTEAFF
.,TRBJ1-4,TRBV29-1,.,TGCAGCGTTTCCGGACGGAGGCAGGATGAAAAACTGTTTTTT,CSVSGRRQDEKLFF
once,TRBJ2-5,TRBV4-2,.,TGTGCCAGCAGCCTGGAAGCCCAAGAGACCCAGTACTTC,CASSLEAQETQYF